This T cell receptor (beta chain) is from a study of T cells after yellow fever vaccination. Using its own MiXCR run on the 5' RACE reads, TCRdb lists one record per CDR3 protein. The sample has about 300,000 distinct CDR3 sequences, around 6.8% seen once; the top ten hold about 18%. Germline CDR1 MNHEY, CDR2 SVGAGI. Deletions cut 0 bases from V and 8 bases from J, with 8 bases between. The CDR3 is made up of 13 amino acids. This receptor was taken from a man aged 18-30 years who received the YFV17D yellow fever vaccine. The source material was PBMCs, sampled roughly 46 days after the first yellow fever vaccination. This chain links TRBV6-5 with TRBJ1-3; D not certain. The CDR3 coding sequence is TGTGCCAGCAGTTACTCGGAGGGTTACACCATATATTTT. As protein: CASSYSEGYTIYF.